The source of this T cell receptor beta chain is a study of vaccination and CD4 T cells after COVID-19. Study information: Post-vaccine specimens were obtained a median roughly 74 days after dose two (range 14 to 241). Overlapping spike peptides from SARS-CoV-2, HCoV-NL63, HCoV-OC43 and HCoV-229E served to stimulate the cells.

The CDR3 spans 14 residues. Germline loops: CDR1 SGHAT, CDR2 FQNNGV. V lost 6 bases, J lost 4 bases, and 16 bases lay in between. Study-wide findings and caveats: Reactive clone data from convalescent patients indicated a median of roughly 86% appearing only post-vaccination.

Regarding this clonotype: Its antigen remains unknown.

With the Oncomine TCR Beta short-read assay, DNA from cultured CD4+ T cells was sequenced. TCRdb fed the PCR reads into MiXCR, producing one record per CDR3 protein. This sample carries over 15,000 distinct CDR3 sequences, about 68% of them seen once, and the ten largest clones take around 9.9%. Treatment given: approximately 9-day PBMC culture with coronavirus spike peptide pools or control peptides (ViraFEST assay). The material sequenced was CD4+ T cells from blood, cultured in vitro, taken after SARS-CoV-2 vaccination. The receptor was derived from a human donor who received a COVID-19 vaccine. This sequence joins TRBV11-2 and TRBJ2-7; tentative D call: TRBD2 (6 bases). In nucleotides, the CDR3 is TGTGCCAGCAGACCTCCAGGGAGGCCATACGAGCAGTACTTC. This gives the protein CASRPPGRPYEQYF.